This TCR beta chain was sequenced during a study of T cell changes during pregnancy in multiple sclerosis. The trim removed 3 bases at V and 2 bases at J, leaving 5 bases unmatched. CDR1 and CDR2 from the germline V gene are SGHDT and YYEEEE. The CDR3 spans 16 residues. Method: immunoSEQ multiplex PCR; TCRdb's copy keeps in-frame clones and lacks some. The table includes 75,000 to 80,000 clones, roughly 95% detected once. The chain has TRBV5-6 and TRBJ1-6; 7 nucleotides agree with TRBD1. The clonotype comes from a female donor in good health, enrolled as a control in a pregnancy study. The material sequenced was peripheral blood, taken in the second trimester of pregnancy. As DNA, the CDR3 is TGTGCCAGCAGCTCGCGACAGGGCACCTATAATTCACCCCTCCACTTT. Protein product: CASSSRQGTYNSPLHF.